This T cell receptor (beta chain) originates from a study of T-cell memory formation after mild COVID-19. Findings and limits, study-wide: Chiefly within CM and EM were the contracting CD4+ clones; CD8+ ones were within EMRA.

With respect to this clonotype: The antigen remains undetermined.

Using its own MiXCR run on the 5' RACE reads, TCRdb lists one record per CDR3 protein. The sample lists about 470,000 distinct CDR3 sequences; 20% to 25% were seen once. Trimming cost V 0 bases and J 1 base; bases outside gene matches: 3. The CDR3 contains 15 residues. CDR1 and CDR2 (germline): MNHEY, SMNVEV (reference sequence). This chain uses TRBV27 with TRBJ2-7; TRBD1 matches at 7 bases. The sequenced sample consisted of PBMCs or a T cell subset sorted from them (not recorded which). The sequence was obtained from an adult woman who had mild COVID-19 (a few samples of this study predate the infection). Cell type and time point are not known. CDR3 DNA sequence: TGTGCCAGCAGTTTATCCCCGGGACAGTCCTACGAGCAGTACTTC. Translated, it gives CASSLSPGQSYEQYF.